One and the same sample provided the 7 T cell receptor beta chains below, sequenced in a study of blood T cell repertoires in COVID-19. The method was immunoSEQ multiplex PCR; TCRdb's version includes in-frame clones alone and lacks a portion of them. This sample has around 170,000 clones; 70% to 85% occur once, and the top ten carry over 9.5%. The sequencing input was PBMCs or T cells enriched from blood (not recorded which). The receptors were gathered from a man aged 50 to 60 who had recovered from COVID-19.

About this clone: One end of the junction fails to match germline, which may point to a read error. This chain uses TRBV29-1 with TRBJ1-5; 7 nucleotides match TRBD1. CDR1 and CDR2 from the germline V gene are SQVTM and ANQGSEA. There are 14 residues in the CDR3. The CDR3 sequence: CSAEPGQCNQPQHF. CDR3 DNA sequence: TGCAGCGCTGAACCGGGACAGTGCAATCAGCCCCAGCATTTT.

This clone came up a few times. The chain is built from TRBV5-4 and TRBJ1-2; tentative D call: TRBD1 (5 bases). The CDR3 totals 14 residues. Germline V lookup: CDR1 SGHNT, CDR2 YYREEE (reference sequence). The ends were cut back, 10 bases at V and 4 bases at J, with 20 bases in the middle. The CDR3 DNA reads TGTGCCTGCGGCTTAGACGGGGGAGGCTATGGCTACACCTTC. This translates into CACGLDGGGYGYTF.

The chain recombines TRBV7-2 with TRBJ1-2, with D possibly matching TRBD1 (5 bases). The CDR3 runs to 13 residues. Germline values: CDR1 SGHTA, CDR2 FQGNSA. V was pared by 5 bases and J by 2 bases, with 9 bases between. CDR3 sequence (DNA): TGTGCCAGCAGCCCACAGGAGAACTATGGCTACACCTTC. Protein: CASSPQENYGYTF.

J is TRBJ2-7 and V is TRBV5-8; the D gene is possibly TRBD1 (5 bases). V was trimmed by 3 bases and J by 0 bases, leaving 10 bases between them. The length of the CDR3 is 14 residues. Germline lookup yields CDR1 SGHTS and CDR2 YDEGEE. CDR3 bases: TGTGCCAGCAGCTATTCAGGGATCTCCTACGAGCAGTACTTC. Protein sequence: CASSYSGISYEQYF.

This sequence joins TRBV7-3 and TRBJ2-3, with TRBD2 matching 7 bases. Germline lookup yields CDR1 SGHTA and CDR2 FQGTGA. The CDR3 has 16 residues. Trimming cost V 0 bases and J 3 bases; bases outside gene matches: 6. The CDR3 region has the DNA TGTGCCAGCAGCTTAACGTTTAGCGGGCCTACAGATACGCAGTATTTT. Translated: CASSLTFSGPTDTQYF.

The chain uses TRBV19 and TRBJ2-1, with D possibly being TRBD1 (6 bases). The CDR3 consists of 15 residues. Germline V gene sequence: CDR1 LNHDA, CDR2 SQIVND (reference sequence). Trimming shortened V by 4 bases and J by 5 bases, and 15 bases separated the two germline ends. Written as DNA, the CDR3 is TGTGCCAGTAGTAATTGGCAGGGGCCGGACAATGAGCAGTTCTTC. It specifies CASSNWQGPDNEQFF. Full variable domain (missing parts from reference TRBV19 and TRBJ2-1): DGGITQSPKYLFRKEGQNVTLSCEQNLNHDAMYWYRQDPGQGLRLIYYSQIVNDFQKGDIAEGYSVSREKKESFPLTVTSAQKNPTAFYLCASSNWQGPDNEQFFGPGTRLTVL.

The chain carries TRBV2 and TRBJ2-1; 15 bases are shared with TRBD2. The CDR3 sequence is 14 residues long. Germline V lookup: CDR1 SNHLY, CDR2 FYNNEI. V was pared by 8 bases and J by 9 bases, with 5 bases of the junction left unmatched. CDR3 protein: CASGWTSGGGEQFF. CDR3 DNA sequence: TGTGCCAGCGGATGGACTAGCGGGGGGGGTGAGCAGTTCTTC.